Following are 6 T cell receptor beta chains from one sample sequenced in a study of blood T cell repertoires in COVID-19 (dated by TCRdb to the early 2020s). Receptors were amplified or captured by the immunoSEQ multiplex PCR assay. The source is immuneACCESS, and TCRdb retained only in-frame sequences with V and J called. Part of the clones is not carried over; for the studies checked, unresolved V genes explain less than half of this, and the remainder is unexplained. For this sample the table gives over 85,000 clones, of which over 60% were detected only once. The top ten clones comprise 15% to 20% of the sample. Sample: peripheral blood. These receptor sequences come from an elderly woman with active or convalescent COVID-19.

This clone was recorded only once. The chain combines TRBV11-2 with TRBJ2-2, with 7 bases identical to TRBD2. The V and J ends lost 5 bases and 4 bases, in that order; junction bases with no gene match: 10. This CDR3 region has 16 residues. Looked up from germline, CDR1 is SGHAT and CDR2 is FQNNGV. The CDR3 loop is CASSRRGGSTTGELFF. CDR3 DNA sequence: TGTGCCAGCAGCCGTAGGGGCGGGAGTACCACCGGGGAGCTGTTTTTT.

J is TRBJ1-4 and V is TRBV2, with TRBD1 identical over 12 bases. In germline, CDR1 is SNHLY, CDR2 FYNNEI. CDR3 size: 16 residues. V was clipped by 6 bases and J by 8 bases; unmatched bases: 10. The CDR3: CASSRDRGLGGEKLFF. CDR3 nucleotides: TGTGCCAGCAGCCGGGACAGGGGGCTCGGAGGGGAAAAACTGTTTTTT.

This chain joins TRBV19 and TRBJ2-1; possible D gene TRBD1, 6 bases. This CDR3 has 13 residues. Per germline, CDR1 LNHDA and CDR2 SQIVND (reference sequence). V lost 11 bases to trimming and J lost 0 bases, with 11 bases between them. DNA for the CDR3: TGTGCCTCGGGACAAACCTCCTACAATGAGCAGTTCTTC. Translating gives CASGQTSYNEQFF.

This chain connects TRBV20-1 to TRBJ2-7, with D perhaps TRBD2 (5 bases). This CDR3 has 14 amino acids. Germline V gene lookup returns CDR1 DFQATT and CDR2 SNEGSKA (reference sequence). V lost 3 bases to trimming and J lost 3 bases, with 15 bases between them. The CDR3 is CSASRSSISYEQYF. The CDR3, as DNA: TGCAGTGCTAGTAGGTCTAGCATAAGCTACGAGCAGTACTTC.

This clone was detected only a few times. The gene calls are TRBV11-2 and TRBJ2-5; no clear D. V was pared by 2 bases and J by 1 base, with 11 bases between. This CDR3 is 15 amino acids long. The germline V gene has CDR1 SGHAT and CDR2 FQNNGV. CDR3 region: CASSLRTGFQETQYF. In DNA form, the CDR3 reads TGTGCCAGCAGCTTAAGAACGGGTTTCCAAGAGACCCAGTACTTC.

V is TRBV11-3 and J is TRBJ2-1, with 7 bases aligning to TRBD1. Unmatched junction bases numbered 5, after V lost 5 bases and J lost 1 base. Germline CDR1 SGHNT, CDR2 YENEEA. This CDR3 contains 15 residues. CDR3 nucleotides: TGTGCCAGCAGCACCCGGGACAGTTCCTACAATGAGCAGTTCTTC. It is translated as CASSTRDSSYNEQFF. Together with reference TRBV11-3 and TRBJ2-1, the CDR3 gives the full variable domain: EAGVVQSPRYKIIEKKQPVAFWCNPISGHNTLYWYLQNLGQGPELLIRYENEEAVDDSQLPKDRFSAERLKGVDSTLKIQPAELGDSAVYLCASSTRDSSYNEQFFGPGTRLTVL.